This T cell receptor (beta chain) came from a study of T cell repertoires in cytomegalovirus infection. This clonotype has only a few counts. Its antigen is undetermined. MiXCR, applied by TCRdb to the reads, yields one record per CDR3 protein. Of hundreds of thousands of distinct CDR3 sequences listed, 20% to 25% are singletons. Study findings and constraints: Dominating the ex vivo response were HLA-C-restricted CMV-specific TCR beta clonotypes.

Trimming removed 2 bases from V and 3 bases from J, with 9 bases in between. CDR1 and CDR2 from the germline V gene are KGHDR and SFDVKD. The CDR3 length is 14 residues. This receptor was obtained from a human donor in good health (CMV status not recorded). Some clones in this sample may be carry-over from other donors' samples. The chain joins TRBV24-1 to TRBJ2-5, with unresolved D. Source material: CD8+ T cells from PBMCs. DNA for the CDR3: TGTGCCACCAGTGATTATTTCTCCGAAGAGACCCAGTACTTC. Amino acid sequence: CATSDYFSEETQYF.